These 32 T cell receptor beta chains came from one sample sequenced in a study of post-analysis software for immune sequencing data. Their antigens remain unidentified. Overall study findings and caveats: There were a handful of TRBV segments more frequent in patients than controls, and TRBV5-6, TRBV5-1 and TRBV20-1 were among them.

Prepared libraries of TCR beta cDNA carried unique molecular identifiers. TCRdb itself ran the PCR reads through MiXCR, one entry per CDR3 protein. The sample lists 650,000 to 850,000 distinct CDR3 sequences, approximately 53% occurring once. Sequencing was performed on blood. The receptors here all came from a girl between 10 and 17 years old with multiple sclerosis.

The sample holds a few counts of this clonotype. V usage is TRBV7-9 and J usage is TRBJ2-7; D is uncertain. Germline V gene sequence: CDR1 SEHNR, CDR2 FQNEAQ (reference sequence). This CDR3 is 15 amino acids long. The ends were cut back, 4 bases at V and 0 bases at J, with 13 bases in the middle. In DNA form, the CDR3 reads TGTGCCAGCAGCTCTACAGTCAAATCCTCCTACGAGCAGTACTTC. Amino acid sequence: CASSSTVKSSYEQYF.

The chain couples TRBV20-1 to TRBJ2-7; 8 bases map to TRBD2. The CDR3 loop spans 15 amino acids. Germline values: CDR1 DFQATT, CDR2 SNEGSKA (reference sequence). V lost 6 bases and J lost 0; bases outside the gene matches: 10. Here the CDR3 reads CSAPKSGRPSYEQYF. Here the CDR3 DNA reads TGCAGTGCCCCGAAAAGCGGGAGACCCTCCTACGAGCAGTACTTC.

This clonotype was detected once. The junction does not match germline at one end; this may be a read error. V and J are TRBV6-6 and TRBJ2-3, with D perhaps matching TRBD1 (5 bases). Germline assignment: CDR1 MNHNY and CDR2 SVGAGI (reference sequence). CDR3 size: 12 residues. CDR3: CASTGYTGTQYF. The CDR3 nucleotides read TGTGCCAGCACCGGATACACAGGTACGCAGTATTTT.

The gene calls are TRBV12-3 or TRBV12-4 and TRBJ2-3; weak D call: TRBD1 (6 bases). V lost 7 bases and J lost 0, with 14 bases in between. This CDR3 is built from 15 residues. This CDR3 is CASKLRGSSTDTQYF. CDR3 nucleotides: TGTGCCAGCAAATTGAGGGGGTCTAGCACAGATACGCAGTATTTT.

The chain employs TRBV28 and TRBJ1-6; a possible D gene is TRBD1 (5 bases). The CDR3 consists of 17 residues. Trimming cost V 5 bases and J 0 bases, with 14 bases left between them. CDR1 and CDR2 from the germline V gene are MDHEN and SYDVKM. Here the CDR3 reads CASSGGRPSSYNSPLHF. CDR3 nucleotide sequence: TGTGCCAGCAGTGGGGGACGGCCGAGCTCCTATAATTCACCCCTCCACTTT.

The chain joins TRBV14 to TRBJ2-4, with TRBD1 as a possible D gene (6 bases). The better agreement between TRBJ2-5 and the DNA end casts doubt on the J call. The CDR3 is 15 amino acids. CDR1 and CDR2 from the germline V gene are SGHDN and FVKESK. CDR3: CASSQEKQGKETQYF. The CDR3, as DNA: TGTGCCAGCAGCCAAGAGAAACAGGGCAAAGAGACCCAGTACTTC.

The chain joins TRBV12-3 or TRBV12-4 to TRBJ1-2, with D perhaps matching TRBD1 (6 bases). Trimming took off 0 bases at V and 3 bases at J, with 11 bases between the two ends. This CDR3 has 15 residues. For the CDR3, the DNA is TGTGCCAGCAGTTTAGCTATTAACAGGGACTATGGCTACACCTTC. Residues: CASSLAINRDYGYTF.

This clonotype was counted a few times. This chain uses TRBV3-1 with TRBJ2-5; D might be TRBD2 (5 bases). Trimming removed 3 bases at V and 3 bases at J, with 11 bases between. The CDR3 totals 14 residues. CDR1 and CDR2 from the germline V gene are LGHDT and YNNKEL (reference sequence). In nucleotides, the CDR3 is TGTGCCAGCAGCCAGCGGACTCTCAAAGAGACCCAGTACTTC. Protein product: CASSQRTLKETQYF.

In DNA, the CDR3 is TGTGCCAGCAGCCTAGACGCGTCTGGTAACTATGGCTACACCTTC. As protein: CASSLDASGNYGYTF. V and J are TRBV7-9 and TRBJ1-2; no firm D call. Germline values: CDR1 SEHNR, CDR2 FQNEAQ (reference sequence). This CDR3 has 15 amino acids. Trimming shortened V by 5 bases and J by 1 base, and 14 bases separated the two germline ends.

This chain joins TRBV5-1 and TRBJ2-2; 8 bases match TRBD1. The junction had 10 bases not matched to a gene; V was cut back by 4 bases and J by 5 bases. CDR3 size: 16 residues. Germline-derived CDR1 and CDR2 are SGHRS and YFSETQ. The CDR3 region is CASSPPGTGLTGELFF. As DNA, the CDR3 is TGCGCCAGCAGCCCACCCGGGACAGGTTTGACCGGGGAGCTGTTTTTT.

The sample holds a few counts of this clonotype. The chain couples TRBV12-3 or TRBV12-4 to TRBJ2-5; D is undetermined. The assigned J gene may be wrong: the sequence end matches TRBJ2-7 better. The CDR3 consists of 12 residues. The chain's CDR3 is CASSLSLVEQYF. The CDR3 nucleotides are TGTGCCAGCAGTTTAAGCCTGGTCGAGCAGTACTTC.

This rearrangement joins TRBV3-1 to TRBJ2-3; 8 bases are shared with TRBD2. J gave up 0 bases and V 4 bases, and 3 bases lay outside the gene matches. Germline loops: CDR1 LGHDT, CDR2 YNNKEL (reference sequence). There are 15 residues in the CDR3. The CDR3: CASSRPGGSTDTQYF. The CDR3 DNA sequence: TGTGCCAGCAGCCGACCGGGGGGGAGCACAGATACGCAGTATTTT.

The V call is TRBV6-6, the J call TRBJ1-1; D remains ambiguous. Trimming left V 10 bases short and J 0 bases short, with 15 bases between. From germline, CDR1 is MNHNY and CDR2 SVGAGI (reference sequence). The CDR3 length is 14 residues. The CDR3 nucleotides read TGTGCCACAGGACGGGCAGCTTTGAACACTGAAGCTTTCTTT. Its protein is CATGRAALNTEAFF.

V gene TRBV5-1 combines with J gene TRBJ1-1; 7 nucleotides match TRBD1. V was pared by 1 base and J by 0 bases, with 6 bases of the junction left unmatched. The CDR3 is 16 residues long. The germline CDR1 and CDR2 sequences are SGHRS and YFSETQ. CDR3: CASSLRGTAMNTEAFF. In DNA, the CDR3 is TGCGCCAGCAGCTTGCGGGGGACAGCCATGAACACTGAAGCTTTCTTT. Variable domain in full (rest from reference TRBV5-1 and TRBJ1-1): KAGVTQTPRYLIKTRGQQVTLSCSPISGHRSVSWYQQTPGQGLQFLFEYFSETQRNKGNFPGRFSGRQFSNSRSEMNVSTLELGDSALYLCASSLRGTAMNTEAFFGQGTRLTVV.

The rearrangement uses TRBV6-5 and TRBJ2-7, with TRBD2 identical over 9 bases. V shed 6 bases and J 3 bases; nucleotides not matched to a gene: 6. CDR3 length equals 14 residues. Germline V lookup: CDR1 MNHEY, CDR2 SVGAGI. CDR3 nucleotide sequence: TGTGCCAGCAGGTTAGCGGGAGAGGTCTACGAGCAGTACTTC. Encoded protein: CASRLAGEVYEQYF.

This clonotype was counted once. The V and J genes are TRBV6-7 and TRBJ2-3, with TRBD1 as a possible D gene (5 bases). TRBV6-7 is given ORF status, its function remaining uncertain. Trimming removed 10 bases at V and 3 bases at J, with 11 bases between. This CDR3 has 12 residues. The DNA of the CDR3 is TGTGCCATCAACGCAGGGACAGATACGCAGTATTTT. Its translation: CAINAGTDTQYF.

CDR3 region: CSVGKTGTVGETQYF. Written as DNA, the CDR3 is TGCAGCGTTGGAAAAACCGGGACTGTAGGAGAGACCCAGTACTTC. J is TRBJ2-5 and V is TRBV29-1; perhaps TRBD2 as D (6 bases). V dropped 4 bases and J dropped 4 bases, with 19 bases sitting between them. The germline CDR1 and CDR2 sequences are SQVTM and ANQGSEA. The CDR3 covers 15 residues.

This clonotype has only a few counts. The CDR3 sequence is CASSVFPLAGGPTDTQYF. CDR3 nucleotide sequence: TGTGCCAGCAGTGTTTTCCCTCTAGCGGGAGGGCCGACAGATACGCAGTATTTT. V is TRBV25-1 and J is TRBJ2-3; 12 bases are shared with TRBD2. In germline, CDR1 is MGHDK, CDR2 SYGVNS. The V and J ends lost 4 bases and 3 bases, in that order; junction bases with no gene match: 11. The CDR3 contains 18 residues. The whole variable domain, filled in from reference TRBV25-1 and TRBJ2-3, reads EADIYQTPRYLVIGTGKKITLECSQTMGHDKMYWYQQDPGMELHLIHYSYGVNSTEKGDLSSESTVSRIRTEHFPLTLESARPSHTSQYLCASSVFPLAGGPTDTQYFGPGTRLTVL.

This chain uses TRBV7-9 with TRBJ1-2, with no clear D. The V end was cut by 1 base, the J end by 5 bases, with 11 bases between. There are 14 residues in the CDR3. Germline V gene sequence: CDR1 SEHNR, CDR2 FQNEAQ (reference sequence). This CDR3 is CASSLEPTGYGYTF. The CDR3 nucleotides read TGTGCCAGCAGCTTAGAGCCCACGGGATATGGCTACACCTTC.

The rearrangement joins TRBV11-2 to TRBJ2-1, with 10 bases lining up with TRBD2. Germline V gene sequence: CDR1 SGHAT, CDR2 FQNNGV. CDR3 size: 20 residues. V gave up 5 bases and J gave up 5 bases; unmatched junction bases: 21. The CDR3, as DNA: TGTGCCAGCAGCCAGGGGGTAGCGGGAGGCCGCCTAGGAGGAGACAATGAGCAGTTCTTC. Amino acid sequence: CASSQGVAGGRLGGDNEQFF.

The genes are TRBV5-1 and TRBJ2-5, with 8 bases identical to TRBD2. Germline lookup yields CDR1 SGHRS and CDR2 YFSETQ. This CDR3 has 15 residues. V was clipped by 0 bases and J by 4 bases; unmatched bases: 5. DNA of the CDR3: TGCGCCAGCAGCTTGGCGGCGGGGGGACCAGAGACCCAGTACTTC. Amino acid sequence: CASSLAAGGPETQYF.

The V call is TRBV4-1, the J call TRBJ2-1, with TRBD2 matching 10 bases. There are 17 residues in the CDR3. V shed 0 bases, J shed 4 bases, and the junction held 6 bases outside the gene matches. Germline V gives CDR1 MGHRA, CDR2 YSYEKL. CDR3 nucleotides: TGCGCCAGCAGCCAAGATACAGCGGGAGGGATTTACAATGAGCAGTTCTTC. This encodes CASSQDTAGGIYNEQFF.

The chain employs TRBV6-1 and TRBJ2-7, with D possibly being TRBD1 (5 bases). Germline assignment: CDR1 MNHNS and CDR2 SASEGT. V was cut by 10 bases and J by 0 bases, with 10 bases left in between. The CDR3 consists of 12 residues. The CDR3 loop reads CATSDISYEQYF. CDR3 sequence (DNA): TGTGCCACCTCGGACATCTCCTACGAGCAGTACTTC.

This clonotype has only one observation. This rearrangement joins TRBV30 to TRBJ1-6; no definite D call. V was clipped by 4 bases and J by 9 bases, with 16 bases between them. CDR1 GTSNPN and CDR2 SVGIG come from the germline V gene (reference sequence). The CDR3 loop spans 14 amino acids. CDR3 region: CAWTVGEVRSPLHF. The CDR3 coding sequence is TGTGCCTGGACCGTGGGAGAGGTCCGTTCACCCCTCCACTTT.

The genes are TRBV7-2 and TRBJ2-7; D may be TRBD1 (5 bases). Germline assignment: CDR1 SGHTA and CDR2 FQGNSA. Between the trimmed V and J ends, which lost 4 bases and 3 bases, there was a span of 16 bases. CDR3 length: 15 amino acids. The CDR3 DNA follows: TGTGCCAGCAGCTCCTCCTCTAGGGGAATCTACGAGCAGTACTTC. This sequence encodes CASSSSSRGIYEQYF.

The chain uses TRBV14 and TRBJ1-2; D not resolved. This CDR3 is built from 15 residues. Germline V lookup: CDR1 SGHDN, CDR2 FVKESK. Trimming removed 0 bases at V and 1 base at J, with 9 bases between. In DNA, the CDR3 is TGTGCCAGCAGCCAAGATCAGTACAGTAACTATGGCTACACCTTC. As protein: CASSQDQYSNYGYTF.

The CDR3 DNA reads as TGCAGCGGCAGAGAACTAGCGGGAGTGGCCTACAATGAGCAGTTCTTC. Translating gives CSGRELAGVAYNEQFF. The chain couples TRBV29-1 to TRBJ2-1; the match to TRBD2 covers 11 bases. Germline V gene lookup returns CDR1 SQVTM and CDR2 ANQGSEA. The CDR3 spans 16 residues. Losses at the gene ends were 7 bases for V and 2 bases for J; bases not matched to a gene: 10.

The chain combines TRBV20-1 with TRBJ2-4; D unresolved. V dropped 3 bases and J dropped 5 bases, with 8 bases sitting between them. The CDR3 loop spans 12 amino acids. The germline V gene has CDR1 DFQATT and CDR2 SNEGSKA (reference sequence). CDR3 sequence reads: CSASIHQNIQYF. In DNA, the CDR3 is TGCAGTGCTAGTATACACCAAAACATTCAGTACTTC.

This clonotype was picked up a small number of times. The chain combines TRBV3-1 with TRBJ2-1; D not resolved. Germline assignment: CDR1 LGHDT and CDR2 YNNKEL (reference sequence). The CDR3 covers 17 residues. Trimming stripped 0 bases from V and 5 bases from J, with 17 bases between. The CDR3 spells CASSQELTVLGDNEQFF. CDR3 DNA sequence: TGTGCCAGCAGCCAAGAACTTACCGTCCTTGGGGACAATGAGCAGTTCTTC.

V and J are TRBV18 and TRBJ2-1; 13 nucleotides align to TRBD2. In germline, CDR1 is KGHSH, CDR2 LQKENI. J was trimmed by 6 bases and V by 3 bases; bases with no gene match: 5. The CDR3 contains 16 residues. The CDR3 bases are TGTGCCAGCTCACCGGGACTAGCGGGAAAAAGCAATGAGCAGTTCTTC. Translating gives CASSPGLAGKSNEQFF.

This chain links TRBV20-1 with TRBJ1-2, with D possibly matching TRBD1 (5 bases). There are 13 residues in the CDR3. Germline loops: CDR1 DFQATT, CDR2 SNEGSKA (reference sequence). Trimming removed 6 bases at V and 6 bases at J, with 17 bases between. The CDR3 DNA reads as TGCAGTGCAGCGACAGCAACCACAGATGGCTACACCTTC. Its protein product is CSAATATTDGYTF.

On this clonotype: Given a much more abundant clone one base away, this may be a read error. The V call is TRBV27, the J call TRBJ2-1; the D is unclear. Germline lookup yields CDR1 MNHEY and CDR2 SMNVEV (reference sequence). The V gene lost 5 bases and the J gene lost 2 bases, with 19 bases spanning the gap. The CDR3 sequence is 17 residues long. The CDR3 DNA reads as TGTGCCAGCAGTCCCTCGGACGGTCGAGTTCCCTACAATGAGCAGTTCTTC. Residues: CASSPSDGRVPYNEQFF.